A single sample is the source of the 14 T cell receptor beta chains below, sequenced in a study of cytomegalovirus exposure and HLA in healthy donors (dated 2017 in TCRdb). Library preparation was by the immunoSEQ multiplex PCR assay. For the multiplex PCR, a mixture combining 60 forward primers for TCR Vbeta segments and 13 reverse primers for TCR Jbeta segments was used. As stored in TCRdb, this immuneACCESS dataset retains in-frame rearrangements with V and J assigned. A fraction of the clones does not appear; measured against another copy, unresolved V genes explain less than half of the discrepancy, and the remainder lacks a known reason. The sample includes about 93,000 clones, with around four fifths observed a single time. About 7.3% of the sample lies in the top ten. Sequencing input: PBMCs. The receptors shown here come from a man aged 30 to 39 in good health and CMV-seronegative.

This clone was seen only once. V gene TRBV6-4 combines with J gene TRBJ2-2, with D hard to call. The V and J ends lost 5 bases and 7 bases respectively, with 11 bases between them. The CDR3 is 13 amino acids. Per germline, CDR1 MRHNA and CDR2 SNTAGT. Here the CDR3 DNA reads TGTGCCAGCAGTAAAACAGAAGACGGGGAGCTGTTTTTT. Translating gives CASSKTEDGELFF.

The chain joins TRBV11-2 to TRBJ2-5; 8 bases are shared with TRBD1. CDR1 and CDR2 from the germline V gene are SGHAT and FQNNGV. V dropped 6 bases and J dropped 5; count of bases not matched to a gene: 17. This CDR3 is built from 17 residues. The CDR3 bases are TGTGCCAGCAGGGATTGGGGTCACAGGGGGATGATGGAGACCCAGTACTTC. Its protein is CASRDWGHRGMMETQYF.

This chain links TRBV7-2 with TRBJ2-7; 9 nucleotides align to TRBD1. V shed 5 bases and J 4 bases; nucleotides not matched to a gene: 9. This CDR3 contains 15 residues. Germline V gene lookup returns CDR1 SGHTA and CDR2 FQGNSA. In DNA, the CDR3 is TGTGCCAGCAGCCCGAAAGGGACAGGGTATTACGAGCAGTACTTC. Translated, it gives CASSPKGTGYYEQYF.

V is TRBV7-9 and J is TRBJ2-7; the match to TRBD2 covers 10 bases. Germline assignment: CDR1 SEHNR and CDR2 FQNEAQ (reference sequence). Trimming at V came to 4 bases and at J to 2 bases, leaving 11 bases not matched to a gene. The CDR3 has 17 residues. The chain's CDR3 is CASSSQTLAGSPYEQYF. CDR3 coding DNA: TGTGCCAGCAGCTCGCAGACACTAGCGGGATCCCCCTACGAGCAGTACTTC.

CDR3 region: CASSPSPNYGYTF. CDR3 bases: TGTGCCAGCAGCCCCTCCCCCAACTATGGCTACACCTTC. This rearrangement joins TRBV28 to TRBJ1-2; D is undetermined. V was cut by 6 bases and J by 2 bases, with 10 bases left in between. The CDR3 loop spans 13 amino acids. From germline, CDR1 is MDHEN and CDR2 SYDVKM.

This chain joins TRBV6-1 and TRBJ1-5; 10 bases are a match to TRBD1. The CDR3 length is 13 residues. Germline V gene lookup returns CDR1 MNHNS and CDR2 SASEGT. V trimming: 4 bases; J trimming: 7 bases; junction bases outside the gene matches: 1. The CDR3 reads CASSGTGGQPQHF. In nucleotides, the CDR3 is TGTGCCAGCAGTGGGACAGGGGGGCAGCCCCAGCATTTT.

This rearrangement joins TRBV5-6 to TRBJ1-2, with unresolved D. The V gene lost 0 bases and the J gene lost 1 base, with 13 bases spanning the gap. This CDR3 is built from 16 residues. CDR1 SGHDT and CDR2 YYEEEE come from the germline V gene. CDR3 in DNA: TGTGCCAGCAGCTTGGATTACCACGAGGATAACTATGGCTACACCTTC. Translating gives CASSLDYHEDNYGYTF.

V usage is TRBV30 and J usage is TRBJ2-1, with 8 bases fitting TRBD2. Germline V gives CDR1 GTSNPN, CDR2 SVGIG (reference sequence). With V trimmed by 0 bases and J by 7 bases, 11 bases remained unmatched. CDR3 length: 16 residues. CDR3 loop: CAWSVGGSGRGNEQFF. The CDR3 DNA reads as TGTGCCTGGAGTGTAGGCGGCAGCGGGAGAGGGAATGAGCAGTTCTTC. The whole variable domain, filled in from reference TRBV30 and TRBJ2-1, reads SQTIHQWPATLVQPVGSPLSLECTVEGTSNPNLYWYRQAAGRGLQLLFYSVGIGQISSEVPQNLSASRPQDRQFILSSKKLLLSDSGFYLCAWSVGGSGRGNEQFFGPGTRLTVL.

V usage is TRBV12-5 and J usage is TRBJ2-1, with 7 bases identical to TRBD2. Germline CDR1 LGHNT, CDR2 FRNRAP. The CDR3 loop spans 15 amino acids. V shed 9 bases and J 0 bases; nucleotides not matched to a gene: 8. CDR3 coding DNA: TGTGCTAGCCTCAAGCGGGGTAGCTCCTACAATGAGCAGTTCTTC. Encoded protein: CASLKRGSSYNEQFF. Using reference TRBV12-5 and TRBJ2-1 for the parts outside the CDR3, the full variable domain is DARVTQTPRHKVTEMGQEVTMRCQPILGHNTVFWYRQTMMQGLELLAYFRNRAPLDDSGMPKDRFSAEMPDATLATLKIQPSEPRDSAVYFCASLKRGSSYNEQFFGPGTRLTVL.

The rearrangement uses TRBV27 and TRBJ2-3, with D perhaps matching TRBD2 (6 bases). CDR3 length: 17 residues. In germline, CDR1 is MNHEY, CDR2 SMNVEV (reference sequence). V lost 6 bases to trimming and J lost 0 bases, with 19 bases between them. In DNA, the CDR3 is TGTGCCAGCAGCCTGGTCGGCGGGCGGGGAAGCACAGATACGCAGTATTTT. Translation: CASSLVGGRGSTDTQYF.

The rearrangement links TRBV5-1 to TRBJ1-1; 7 nucleotides align to TRBD1. CDR3 length: 15 amino acids. From germline, CDR1 is SGHRS and CDR2 YFSETQ. V was pared by 8 bases and J by 0 bases, with 10 bases of the junction left unmatched. The CDR3 is CASETGQTMNTEAFF. In nucleotides, the CDR3 is TGCGCCAGTGAAACGGGACAGACAATGAACACTGAAGCTTTCTTT.

The sample holds a few counts of this clone. The chain carries TRBV6-5 and TRBJ1-4; D might be TRBD1 (5 bases). V shed 0 bases and J shed 6 bases, with 11 bases lying between them. The germline V gene encodes CDR1 MNHEY and CDR2 SVGAGI. CDR3 length: 15 residues. DNA for the CDR3: TGTGCCAGCAGTTACTCGGCCAGGGTAGATGAAAAACTGTTTTTT. Its protein is CASSYSARVDEKLFF.

The gene calls are TRBV6-1 and TRBJ2-1; TRBD1 matches 9 bases. The length of the CDR3 is 16 residues. The germline gives CDR1 MNHNS, CDR2 SASEGT. J gave up 5 bases and V 2 bases, and 7 bases lay outside the gene matches. The CDR3 here is CASSEYSGQGHNEQFF. The CDR3 nucleotides are TGTGCCAGCAGTGAATACTCAGGACAGGGGCACAATGAGCAGTTCTTC.

The CDR3 bases are TGTGCCACCCCTGACAGGGATTTAGCCGGGGAGCTGTTTTTT. Translated: CATPDRDLAGELFF. The chain has TRBV2 and TRBJ2-2; 7 bases line up with TRBD1. J was trimmed by 6 bases and V by 10 bases; bases with no gene match: 11. This CDR3 has 14 residues. The germline gives CDR1 SNHLY, CDR2 FYNNEI.